The present T cell receptor (beta chain) was sequenced within a study of beta chain features in type 1 diabetes. Study in general: In all, around 100 million sorted cells from all samples were analyzed. Points from the study as a whole: In every one of the four CD4+ subsets, TCRB CDR3s were moderately but significantly shorter in Type 1 diabetes patients.

Expressed TCRB transcripts were sequenced because the entire RNA isolate underwent reverse transcription. The protocol was immunoSEQ multiplex PCR, while the TCRdb copy is restricted to in-frame clones and leaves out a portion. The sample holds about 270,000 clones; roughly 13% are singletons and the top ten take more than 0.02%. Germline V gene sequence: CDR1 MNHNS, CDR2 SASEGT. The length of the CDR3 is 14 residues. The V end lost 4 bases, the J end lost 1 base, and 10 bases lay between the germline ends. This clone has just a few counts. Its antigen is unknown. The TCR was taken from a woman aged 40 to 50 in good health. The chain joins TRBV6-1 to TRBJ2-5; D remains ambiguous. Sequenced input: naive CD4+ T cells from blood. Here the CDR3 DNA reads TGTGCCAGCAGTGCTCGCGCGCCCCAAGAGACCCAGTACTTC. The encoded protein is CASSARAPQETQYF.